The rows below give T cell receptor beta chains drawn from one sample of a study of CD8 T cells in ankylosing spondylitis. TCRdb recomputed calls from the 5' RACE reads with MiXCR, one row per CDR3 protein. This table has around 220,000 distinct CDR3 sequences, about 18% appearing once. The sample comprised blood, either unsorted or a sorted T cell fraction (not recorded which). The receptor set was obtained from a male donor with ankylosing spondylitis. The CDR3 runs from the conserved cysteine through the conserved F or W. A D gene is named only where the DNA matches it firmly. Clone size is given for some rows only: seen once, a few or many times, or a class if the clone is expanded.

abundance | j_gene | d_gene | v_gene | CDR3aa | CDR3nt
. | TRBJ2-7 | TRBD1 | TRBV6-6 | CASSWDRENEQYF | TGTGCCAGCAGTTGGGACAGGGAAAACGAGCAGTACTTC
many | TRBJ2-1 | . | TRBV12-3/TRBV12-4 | CASSPGLIEQFF | TGTGCCAGCAGCCCCGGACTTATTGAGCAGTTCTTC
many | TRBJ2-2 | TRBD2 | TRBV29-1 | CSVEDRDRTSGRRTGELFF | TGCAGCGTTGAAGACCGGGACAGAACTAGCGGGAGACGGACCGGGGAGCTGTTTTTT
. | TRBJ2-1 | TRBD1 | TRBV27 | CASSAPAGGYYNEQFF | TGTGCCAGCAGTGCGCCCGCAGGGGGCTATTACAATGAGCAGTTCTTC
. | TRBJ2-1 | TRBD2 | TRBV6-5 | CASSYGSGNYEQFF | TGTGCCAGCAGTTACGGTAGCGGGAACTATGAGCAGTTCTTC
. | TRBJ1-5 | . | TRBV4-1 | CASSQDSGDGNQPQHF | TGCGCCAGCAGCCAAGATTCGGGGGATGGAAATCAGCCCCAGCATTTT
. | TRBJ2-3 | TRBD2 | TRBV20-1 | CSARHLAGGTDTQYF | TGCAGTGCTAGACACCTAGCGGGGGGCACAGATACGCAGTATTTT
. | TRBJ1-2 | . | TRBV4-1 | CASSQPGTYYGYTF | TGCGCCAGCAGCCAGCCTGGGACTTACTATGGCTACACCTTC
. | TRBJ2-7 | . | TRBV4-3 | CASSLEGGWEQYF | TGCGCCAGCAGCCTTGAAGGGGGGTGGGAGCAGTACTTC
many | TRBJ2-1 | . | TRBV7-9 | CASSLGVAGHYYNEQFF | TGTGCCAGCAGCTTAGGGGTAGCAGGGCACTACTACAATGAGCAGTTCTTC
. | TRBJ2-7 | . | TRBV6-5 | CASSYSSRGSYEQYF | TGTGCCAGCAGTTACTCGAGCAGGGGTTCCTACGAGCAGTACTTC
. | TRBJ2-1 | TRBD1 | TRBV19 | CASSIFQGESYNEQFF | TGTGCCAGTAGTATATTCCAGGGGGAATCCTACAATGAGCAGTTCTTC
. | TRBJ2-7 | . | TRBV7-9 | CASSYDYEQYF | TGTGCCAGCAGCTACGACTACGAGCAGTACTTC
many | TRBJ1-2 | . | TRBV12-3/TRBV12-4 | CASSLLKGGDYGYTF | TGTGCCAGCAGTTTACTGAAGGGGGGCGACTATGGCTACACCTTC
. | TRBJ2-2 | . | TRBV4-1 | CASSHPMDRTLLDTGELFF | TGCGCCAGCAGCCACCCCATGGACAGAACGTTGCTCGACACCGGGGAGCTGTTTTTT
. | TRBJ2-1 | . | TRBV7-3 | CASSLTGAYNEQFF | TGTGCCAGCAGCTTAACGGGGGCCTACAATGAGCAGTTCTTC
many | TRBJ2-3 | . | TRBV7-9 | CASSLLSTDTQYF | TGTGCCAGCAGCTTACTTAGCACAGATACGCAGTATTTT
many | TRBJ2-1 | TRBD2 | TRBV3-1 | CASSQDGRWASGYNEQFF | TGTGCCAGCAGCCAAGATGGTAGGTGGGCTAGCGGGTACAATGAGCAGTTCTTC
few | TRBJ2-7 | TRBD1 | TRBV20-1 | CSARDRRTGGFDEQYF | TGCAGTGCTAGAGATCGACGGACAGGGGGCTTCGACGAGCAGTACTTC
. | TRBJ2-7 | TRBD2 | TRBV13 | CATGLAGGPGYEQYF | TGTGCCACAGGACTAGCGGGAGGGCCGGGGTACGAGCAGTACTTC
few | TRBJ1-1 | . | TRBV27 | CASSFRGSGTEAFF | TGTGCCAGCAGTTTCAGGGGTTCGGGCACTGAAGCTTTCTTT
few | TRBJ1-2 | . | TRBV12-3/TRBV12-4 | CASRSPIGYTF | TGTGCCAGCCGGTCCCCTATTGGCTACACCTTC
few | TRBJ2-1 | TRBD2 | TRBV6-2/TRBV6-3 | CASSYSSGVFEDNEQFF | TGTGCCAGCAGTTACTCTAGCGGGGTGTTTGAGGACAATGAGCAGTTCTTC
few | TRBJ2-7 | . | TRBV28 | CASSFLARSYEQYF | TGTGCCAGCAGTTTTCTGGCCCGCTCCTACGAGCAGTACTTC
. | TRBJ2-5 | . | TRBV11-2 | CASSLERGGTQETQYF | TGTGCCAGCAGCTTAGAGAGGGGCGGGACTCAAGAGACCCAGTACTTC
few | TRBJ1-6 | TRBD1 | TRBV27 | CASRDRGSPLHF | TGTGCCAGTCGGGACAGGGGTTCACCCCTCCACTTT
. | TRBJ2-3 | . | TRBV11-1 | CASSFPMSSSLGTDTQYF | TGTGCCAGCAGCTTCCCAATGAGTTCCAGCTTGGGCACAGATACGCAGTATTTT
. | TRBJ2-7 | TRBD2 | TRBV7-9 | CASSSQLAGSYEQYF | TGTGCCAGCAGCTCACAGCTAGCGGGCAGCTACGAGCAGTACTTC
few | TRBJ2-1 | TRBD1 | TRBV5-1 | CASTARQGVTYNEQFF | TGCGCCAGCACCGCAAGACAGGGAGTTACCTACAATGAGCAGTTCTTC
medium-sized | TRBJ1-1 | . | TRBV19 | CASSSPDITNTEAFF | TGTGCCAGTAGTTCCCCGGACATTACGAACACTGAAGCTTTCTTT
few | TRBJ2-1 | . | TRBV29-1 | CSVEDTGEQFF | TGCAGCGTTGAAGATACGGGTGAGCAGTTCTTC
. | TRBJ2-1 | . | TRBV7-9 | CASSFKSGTYNEQFF | TGTGCCAGCAGCTTCAAGAGCGGAACCTACAATGAGCAGTTCTTC
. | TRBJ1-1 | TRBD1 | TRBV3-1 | CASSQATGAMNTEAFF | TGTGCCAGCAGCCAAGCGACAGGGGCCATGAACACTGAAGCTTTCTTT
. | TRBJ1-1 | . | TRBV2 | CASSKGGGTEAFF | TGTGCCAGCAGCAAGGGGGGAGGGACTGAAGCTTTCTTT
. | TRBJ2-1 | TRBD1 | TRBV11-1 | CASRERTGGDNEQFF | TGTGCCAGCAGGGAAAGGACAGGGGGGGACAATGAGCAGTTCTTC
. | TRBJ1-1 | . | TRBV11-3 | CASRQSYDTEAFF | TGTGCCAGCCGTCAGAGTTACGACACTGAAGCTTTCTTT
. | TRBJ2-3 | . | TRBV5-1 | CASRLGGVTDTQYF | TGCGCCAGCAGACTTGGAGGAGTCACAGATACGCAGTATTTT